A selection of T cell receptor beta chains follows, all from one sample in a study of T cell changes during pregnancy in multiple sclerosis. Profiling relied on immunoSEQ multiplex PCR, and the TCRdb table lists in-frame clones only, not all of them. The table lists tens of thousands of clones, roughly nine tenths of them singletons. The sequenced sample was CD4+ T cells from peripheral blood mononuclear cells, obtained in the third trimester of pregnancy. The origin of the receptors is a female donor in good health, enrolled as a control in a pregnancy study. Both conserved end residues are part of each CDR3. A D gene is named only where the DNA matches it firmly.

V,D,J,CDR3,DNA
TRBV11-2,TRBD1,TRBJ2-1,CASSLDLWDRSYNEQFF,TGTGCCAGCAGCTTAGATCTATGGGACAGATCCTACAATGAGCAGTTCTTC
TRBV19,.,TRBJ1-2,CASSIWGRGYGYTF,TGTGCCAGTAGTATTTGGGGGCGAGGCTATGGCTACACCTTC
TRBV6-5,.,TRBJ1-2,CASSAMQGTYGYTF,TGTGCCAGCAGTGCTATGCAGGGAACCTATGGCTACACCTTC
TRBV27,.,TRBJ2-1,CASSWTAYNEQFF,TGTGCCAGCAGTTGGACAGCCTACAATGAGCAGTTCTTC
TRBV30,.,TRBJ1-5,CAWAQGGVGQPQHF,TGTGCCTGGGCACAGGGAGGGGTCGGTCAGCCCCAGCATTTT
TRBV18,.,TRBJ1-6,CASSPAGDNSPLHF,TGTGCCAGCTCACCTGCAGGGGATAATTCACCCCTCCACTTT
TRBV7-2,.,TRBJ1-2,CASSSTVGGAVNYGYTF,TGTGCCAGCAGCTCCACCGTGGGGGGGGCAGTCAACTATGGCTACACCTTC
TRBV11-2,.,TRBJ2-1,CASSLIGGYNEQFF,TGTGCCAGCAGCCTTATCGGGGGTTACAATGAGCAGTTCTTC
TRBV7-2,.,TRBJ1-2,CASSLGGGYGYTF,TGTGCCAGCAGCTTAGGAGGAGGGTATGGCTACACCTTC
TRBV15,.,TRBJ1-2,CATSAPGELYGYTF,TGTGCCACCAGCGCCCCCGGGGAGCTCTATGGCTACACCTTC
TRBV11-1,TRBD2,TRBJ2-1,CASSQLAGGPGYEQFF,TGTGCCAGCAGCCAGCTAGCGGGGGGGCCAGGATATGAGCAGTTCTTC
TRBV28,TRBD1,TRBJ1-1,CASIIPGTGAMNTEAFF,TGTGCCAGCATCATCCCAGGGACAGGAGCCATGAACACTGAAGCTTTCTTT